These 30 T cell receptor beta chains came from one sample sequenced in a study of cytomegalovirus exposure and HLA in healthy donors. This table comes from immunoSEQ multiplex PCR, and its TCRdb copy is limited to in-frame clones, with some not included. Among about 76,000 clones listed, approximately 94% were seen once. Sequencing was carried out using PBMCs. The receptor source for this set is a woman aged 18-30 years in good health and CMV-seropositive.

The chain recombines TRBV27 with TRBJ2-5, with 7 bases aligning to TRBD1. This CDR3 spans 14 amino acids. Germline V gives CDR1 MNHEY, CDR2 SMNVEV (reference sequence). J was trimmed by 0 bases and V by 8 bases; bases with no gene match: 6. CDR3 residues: CASGGRGYQETQYF. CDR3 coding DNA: TGTGCCAGCGGGGGCAGGGGGTACCAAGAGACCCAGTACTTC.

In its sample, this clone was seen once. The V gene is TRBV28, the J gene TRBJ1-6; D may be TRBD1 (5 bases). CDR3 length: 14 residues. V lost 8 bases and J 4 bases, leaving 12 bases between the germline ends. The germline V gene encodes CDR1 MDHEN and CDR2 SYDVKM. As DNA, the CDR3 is TGTGCCAGCCTAGGGACTGATTATAATTCACCCCTCCACTTT. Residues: CASLGTDYNSPLHF.

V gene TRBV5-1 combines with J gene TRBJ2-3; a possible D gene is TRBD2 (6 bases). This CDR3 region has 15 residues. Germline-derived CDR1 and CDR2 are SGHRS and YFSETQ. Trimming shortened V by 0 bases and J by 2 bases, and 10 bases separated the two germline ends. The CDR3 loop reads CASSLVAGTTDTQYF. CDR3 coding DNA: TGCGCCAGCAGCTTGGTGGCGGGGACCACAGATACGCAGTATTTT.

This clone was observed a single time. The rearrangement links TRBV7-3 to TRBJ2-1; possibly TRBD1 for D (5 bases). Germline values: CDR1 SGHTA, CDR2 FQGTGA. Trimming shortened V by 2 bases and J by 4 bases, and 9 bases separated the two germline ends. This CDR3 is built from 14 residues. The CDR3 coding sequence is TGTGCCAGCAGCTTAGCCGCAGGGTACAATGAGCAGTTCTTC. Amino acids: CASSLAAGYNEQFF.

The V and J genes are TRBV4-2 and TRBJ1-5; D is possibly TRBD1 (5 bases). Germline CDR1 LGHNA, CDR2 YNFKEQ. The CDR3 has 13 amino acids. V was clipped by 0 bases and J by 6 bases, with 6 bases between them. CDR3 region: CASSQEDSQPQHF. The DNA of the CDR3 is TGTGCCAGCAGCCAAGAAGACAGTCAGCCCCAGCATTTT.

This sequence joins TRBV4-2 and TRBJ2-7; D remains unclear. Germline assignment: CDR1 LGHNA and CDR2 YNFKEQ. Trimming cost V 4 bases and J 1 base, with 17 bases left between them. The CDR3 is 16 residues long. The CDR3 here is CASSPRGVGTSYEQYF. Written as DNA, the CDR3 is TGTGCCAGCAGCCCTAGAGGAGTAGGCACTTCCTACGAGCAGTACTTC.

The CDR3 DNA reads as TGCAGCGGACGGACAGGGTCCTCTGGGGCCAACGTCCTGACTTTC. This translates into CSGRTGSSGANVLTF. The chain combines TRBV29-1 with TRBJ2-6; 8 nucleotides line up with TRBD1. With 7 bases clipped from V and 0 bases from J, the junction kept 5 bases outside the gene matches. The CDR3 has 15 amino acids. CDR1 is SQVTM, CDR2 ANQGSEA, per germline.

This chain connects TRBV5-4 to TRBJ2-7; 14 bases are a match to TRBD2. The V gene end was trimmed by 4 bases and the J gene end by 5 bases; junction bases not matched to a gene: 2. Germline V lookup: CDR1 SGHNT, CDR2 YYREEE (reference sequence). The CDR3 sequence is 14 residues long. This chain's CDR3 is CASSQGLAGDEQYF. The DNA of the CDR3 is TGTGCCAGCAGCCAGGGACTAGCGGGGGACGAGCAGTACTTC.

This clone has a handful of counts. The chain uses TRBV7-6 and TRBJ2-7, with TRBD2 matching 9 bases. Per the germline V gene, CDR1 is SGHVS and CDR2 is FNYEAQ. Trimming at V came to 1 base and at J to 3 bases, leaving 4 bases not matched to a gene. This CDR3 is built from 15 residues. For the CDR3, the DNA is TGTGCCAGCAGCTTAGTAGCGGGAGAGCGCTACGAGCAGTACTTC. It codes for CASSLVAGERYEQYF.

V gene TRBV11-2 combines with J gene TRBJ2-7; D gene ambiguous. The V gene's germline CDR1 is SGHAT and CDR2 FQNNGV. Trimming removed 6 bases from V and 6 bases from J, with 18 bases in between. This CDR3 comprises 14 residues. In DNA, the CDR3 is TGTGCCAGCAGTCCCCTCGGGTCCCCGGGCGAGCAGTACTTC. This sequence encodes CASSPLGSPGEQYF. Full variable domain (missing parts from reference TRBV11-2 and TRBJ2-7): EAGVAQSPRYKIIEKRQSVAFWCNPISGHATLYWYQQILGQGPKLLIQFQNNGVVDDSQLPKDRFSAERLKGVDSTLKIQPAKLEDSAVYLCASSPLGSPGEQYFGPGTRLTVT.

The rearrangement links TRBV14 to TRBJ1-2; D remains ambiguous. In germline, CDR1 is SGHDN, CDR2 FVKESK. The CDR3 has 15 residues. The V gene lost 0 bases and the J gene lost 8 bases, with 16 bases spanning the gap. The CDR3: CASSQDRERVTGYTF. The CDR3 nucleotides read TGTGCCAGCAGCCAAGATCGGGAAAGGGTAACCGGCTACACCTTC.

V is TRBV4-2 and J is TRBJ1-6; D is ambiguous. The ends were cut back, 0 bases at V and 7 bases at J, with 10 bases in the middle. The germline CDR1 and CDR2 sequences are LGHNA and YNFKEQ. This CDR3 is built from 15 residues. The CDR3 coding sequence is TGTGCCAGCAGCCAAGAAAAGGGAGGGAATTCACCCCTCCACTTT. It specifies CASSQEKGGNSPLHF.

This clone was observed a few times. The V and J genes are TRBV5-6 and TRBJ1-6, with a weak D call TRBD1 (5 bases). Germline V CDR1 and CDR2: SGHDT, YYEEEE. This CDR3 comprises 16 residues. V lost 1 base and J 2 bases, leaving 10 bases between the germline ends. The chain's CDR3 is CASSLLGAAYNSPLHF. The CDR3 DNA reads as TGTGCCAGCAGCTTGTTAGGGGCGGCCTATAATTCACCCCTCCACTTT. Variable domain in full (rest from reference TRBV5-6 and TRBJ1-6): DAGVTQSPTHLIKTRGQQVTLRCSPKSGHDTVSWYQQALGQGPQFIFQYYEEEERQRGNFPDRFSGHQFPNYSSELNVNALLLGDSALYLCASSLLGAAYNSPLHFGNGTRLTVT.

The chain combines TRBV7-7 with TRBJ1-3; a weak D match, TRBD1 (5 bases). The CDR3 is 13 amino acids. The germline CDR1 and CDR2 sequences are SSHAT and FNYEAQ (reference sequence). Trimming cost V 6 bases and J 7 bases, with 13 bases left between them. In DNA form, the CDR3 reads TGTGCCAGCAGTGCGGACATCCGGAACACCATATATTTT. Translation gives CASSADIRNTIYF.

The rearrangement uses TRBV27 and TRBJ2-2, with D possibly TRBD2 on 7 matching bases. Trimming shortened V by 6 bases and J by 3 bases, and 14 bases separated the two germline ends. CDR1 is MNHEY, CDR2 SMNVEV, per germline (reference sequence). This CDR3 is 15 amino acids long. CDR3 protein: CASRWGGLYTGELFF. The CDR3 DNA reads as TGTGCCAGCAGGTGGGGGGGGCTGTACACCGGGGAGCTGTTTTTT.

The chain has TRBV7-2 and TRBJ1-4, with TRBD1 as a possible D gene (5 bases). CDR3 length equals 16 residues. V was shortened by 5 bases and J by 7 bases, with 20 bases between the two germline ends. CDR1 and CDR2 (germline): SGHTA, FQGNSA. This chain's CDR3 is CASSPPKGREGEKLFF. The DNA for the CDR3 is TGTGCCAGCAGCCCCCCAAAGGGCAGGGAGGGTGAAAAACTGTTTTTT.

In nucleotides, the CDR3 is TGTGCCAGCAGTTTTGTCACAGGGGGAAATAATTCACCCCTCCACTTT. Its protein is CASSFVTGGNNSPLHF. The rearrangement links TRBV27 to TRBJ1-6, with 8 bases fitting TRBD1. V trimming: 3 bases; J trimming: 5 bases; junction bases outside the gene matches: 6. Germline V gene lookup returns CDR1 MNHEY and CDR2 SMNVEV (reference sequence). The CDR3 length is 16 residues.

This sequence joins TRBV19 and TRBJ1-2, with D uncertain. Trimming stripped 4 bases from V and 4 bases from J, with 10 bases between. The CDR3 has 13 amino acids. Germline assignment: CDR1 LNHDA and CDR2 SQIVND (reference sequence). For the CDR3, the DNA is TGTGCCAGTAGTACAACTGCCTCCTATGGCTACACCTTC. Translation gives CASSTTASYGYTF.

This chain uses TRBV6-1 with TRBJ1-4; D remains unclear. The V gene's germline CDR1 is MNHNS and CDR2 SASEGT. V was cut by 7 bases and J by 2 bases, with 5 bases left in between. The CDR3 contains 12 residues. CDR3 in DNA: TGTGCCAGCACCGGGACTAATGAAAAACTGTTTTTT. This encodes CASTGTNEKLFF.

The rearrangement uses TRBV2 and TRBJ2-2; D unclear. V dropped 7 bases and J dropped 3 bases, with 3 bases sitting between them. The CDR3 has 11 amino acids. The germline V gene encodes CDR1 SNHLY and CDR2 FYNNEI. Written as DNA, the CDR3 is TGTGCCAGCACATACACCGGGGAGCTGTTTTTT. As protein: CASTYTGELFF.

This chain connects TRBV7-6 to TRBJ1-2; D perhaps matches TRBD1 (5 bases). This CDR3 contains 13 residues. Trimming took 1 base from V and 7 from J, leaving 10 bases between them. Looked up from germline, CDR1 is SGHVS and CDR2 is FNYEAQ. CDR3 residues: CASSLVERGGYTF. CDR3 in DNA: TGTGCCAGCAGCTTAGTGGAAAGGGGTGGCTACACCTTC. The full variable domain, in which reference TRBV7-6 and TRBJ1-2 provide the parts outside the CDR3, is GAGVSQSPRYKVTKRGQDVALRCDPISGHVSLYWYRQALGQGPEFLTYFNYEAQQDKSGLPNDRFSAERPEGSISTLTIQRTEQRDSAMYRCASSLVERGGYTFGSGTRLTVV.

CDR3 protein: CASSQEGTGGYEQYF. DNA of the CDR3: TGTGCCAGCAGCCAAGAGGGGACGGGAGGGTACGAGCAGTACTTC. The chain uses TRBV4-2 and TRBJ2-7; 8 nucleotides line up with TRBD2. V dropped 0 bases and J dropped 4; count of bases not matched to a gene: 5. Germline-derived CDR1 and CDR2 are LGHNA and YNFKEQ. CDR3 length: 15 residues.

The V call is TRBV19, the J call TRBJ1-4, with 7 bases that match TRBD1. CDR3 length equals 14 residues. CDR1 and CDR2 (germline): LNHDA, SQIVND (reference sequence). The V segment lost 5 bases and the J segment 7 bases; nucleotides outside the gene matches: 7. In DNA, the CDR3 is TGTGCCAGTAGTGGGGGACGGGACAGTGAAAAACTGTTTTTT. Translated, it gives CASSGGRDSEKLFF.

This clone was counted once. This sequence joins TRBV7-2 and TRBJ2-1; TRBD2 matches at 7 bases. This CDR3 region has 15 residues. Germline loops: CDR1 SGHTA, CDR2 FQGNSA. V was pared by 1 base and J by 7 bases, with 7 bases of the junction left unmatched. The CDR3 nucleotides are TGTGCCAGCAGCTTAGTAGGCGGGGAGGGAAATGAGCAGTTCTTC. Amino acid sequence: CASSLVGGEGNEQFF.

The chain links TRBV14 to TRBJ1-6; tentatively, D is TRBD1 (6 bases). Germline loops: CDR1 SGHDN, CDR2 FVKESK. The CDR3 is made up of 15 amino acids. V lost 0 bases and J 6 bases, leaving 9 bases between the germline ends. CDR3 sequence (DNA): TGTGCCAGCAGCCAAGAGGGGGCGGGTAATTCACCCCTCCACTTT. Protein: CASSQEGAGNSPLHF.

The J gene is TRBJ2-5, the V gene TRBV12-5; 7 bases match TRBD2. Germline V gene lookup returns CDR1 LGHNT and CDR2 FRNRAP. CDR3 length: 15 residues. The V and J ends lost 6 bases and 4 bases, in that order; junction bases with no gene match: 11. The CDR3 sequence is CASGREVPDRETQYF. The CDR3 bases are TGTGCTAGTGGCCGGGAGGTGCCCGACCGAGAGACCCAGTACTTC.

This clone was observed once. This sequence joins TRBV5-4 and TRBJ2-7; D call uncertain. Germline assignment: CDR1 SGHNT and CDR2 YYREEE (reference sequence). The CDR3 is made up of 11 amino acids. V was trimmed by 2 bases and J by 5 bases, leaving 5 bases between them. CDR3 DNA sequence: TGTGCCAGCAGCTTCCTCGACGAGCAGTACTTC. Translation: CASSFLDEQYF.

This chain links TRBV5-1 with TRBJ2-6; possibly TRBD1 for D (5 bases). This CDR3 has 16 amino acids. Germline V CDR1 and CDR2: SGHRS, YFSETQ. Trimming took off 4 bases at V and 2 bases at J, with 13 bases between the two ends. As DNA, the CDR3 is TGCGCCAGCAGCCTCCGACAGAATCCTGGGGCCAACGTCCTGACTTTC. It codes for CASSLRQNPGANVLTF.

The CDR3 loop reads CSARQGSPYGYTF. CDR3 DNA: TGCAGCGCACGACAGGGGAGCCCCTATGGCTACACCTTC. The rearrangement joins TRBV29-1 to TRBJ1-2, with 8 bases that match TRBD1. Losses at the gene ends were 7 bases for V and 4 bases for J; bases not matched to a gene: 8. The CDR3 has 13 residues. Germline-derived CDR1 and CDR2 are SQVTM and ANQGSEA.

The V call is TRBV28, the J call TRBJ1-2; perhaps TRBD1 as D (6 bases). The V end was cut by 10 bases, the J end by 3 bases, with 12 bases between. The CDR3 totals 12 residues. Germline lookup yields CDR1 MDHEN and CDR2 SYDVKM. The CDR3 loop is CATSQGDYGYTF. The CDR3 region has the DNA TGTGCCACCTCACAGGGTGACTATGGCTACACCTTC.